A few counts support the clone carrying this TCR beta chain. Its target is unknown. One entry per CDR3 protein, called by TCRdb with MiXCR from the 5' RACE reads. The table records 350,000 to 550,000 distinct CDR3 sequences, roughly a sixth of them present only once. This sample was taken from a study of T cells after yellow fever vaccination. Whole-study results and caveats: Highly abundant clonotypes carried over from the bulk population could end up in FACS-sorted repertoires as contaminants. A minor fraction of clonotypes spanned both CD4 and CD8 compartments.

Germline lookup yields CDR1 MNHNS and CDR2 SASEGT. V was shortened by 1 base and J by 7 bases, with 17 bases between the two germline ends. The CDR3 covers 15 residues. Specimen: PBMCs, collected before the yellow fever booster vaccination. The chain combines TRBV6-1 with TRBJ2-7; D call uncertain. This receptor was obtained from a man between 18 and 35 years old who received the YFV17D yellow fever vaccine. Here the CDR3 DNA reads TGTGCCAGCAGTGAAGTTGGACGGACCCTGGGTGAGCAGTACTTC. Amino acid sequence: CASSEVGRTLGEQYF.